The sequence of this TCR beta chain was determined in a study of identical twins. MiXCR, applied by TCRdb to the 5' RACE reads, yields one record per CDR3 protein. The sample records about 250,000 distinct CDR3 sequences, approximately 8% being singletons. Regarding the study as a whole: Memory repertoires showed no such pattern, whereas abundant cord blood beta clonotypes carried fewer insertions.

Germline trimming cut 3 bases from V and 5 bases from J; bases unmatched to any gene: 8. The CDR3 totals 16 residues. Germline assignment: CDR1 SNHLY and CDR2 FYNNEI. The table lists this clonotype with many counts. Its antigen is not identified. The same data also went into a second study, on yellow fever vaccine responses in identical twins.

The origin of this receptor is a woman between 18 and 30 years old in good health. Sequenced: CD8+ T cells sorted from blood. This chain connects TRBV2 to TRBJ2-3, with 10 bases aligning to TRBD2. CDR3 residues: CASSDPAGGPGDTQYF. CDR3 coding DNA: TGTGCCAGCAGTGATCCAGCGGGAGGGCCCGGAGATACGCAGTATTTT. Using reference TRBV2 and TRBJ2-3 for the parts outside the CDR3, the full variable domain is EPEVTQTPSHQVTQMGQEVILRCVPISNHLYFYWYRQILGQKVEFLVSFYNNEISEKSEIFDDQFSVERPDGSNFTLKIRSTKLEDSAMYFCASSDPAGGPGDTQYFGPGTRLTVL.